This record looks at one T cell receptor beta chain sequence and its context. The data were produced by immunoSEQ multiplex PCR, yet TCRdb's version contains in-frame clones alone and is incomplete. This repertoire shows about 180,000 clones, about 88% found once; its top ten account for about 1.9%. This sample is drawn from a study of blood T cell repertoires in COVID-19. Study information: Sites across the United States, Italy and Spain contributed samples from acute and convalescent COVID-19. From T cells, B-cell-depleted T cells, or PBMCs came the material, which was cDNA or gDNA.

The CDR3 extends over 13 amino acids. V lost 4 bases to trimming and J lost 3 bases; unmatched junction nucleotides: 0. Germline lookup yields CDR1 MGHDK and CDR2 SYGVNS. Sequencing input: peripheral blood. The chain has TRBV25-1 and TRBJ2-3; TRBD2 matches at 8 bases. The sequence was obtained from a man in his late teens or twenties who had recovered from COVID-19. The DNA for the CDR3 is TGTGCCAGCAGTGTAGCGGGGACAGATACGCAGTATTTT. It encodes CASSVAGTDTQYF.